These 14 T cell receptor beta chains share one sample of origin, sequenced in a study of blood T cell repertoires in COVID-19. The assay was immunoSEQ multiplex PCR, and TCRdb's table has in-frame clones only and misses some. The data contain 80,000 to 90,000 clones, approximately 86% of them singletons. Sequencing was carried out using peripheral blood. These receptors were collected from a woman over 75 with COVID-19, enrolled during active disease.

The chain joins TRBV12-5 to TRBJ1-5, with D maybe TRBD1 (5 bases). The CDR3 has 15 residues. V lost 0 bases and J 6 bases, leaving 12 bases between the germline ends. Germline values: CDR1 LGHNT, CDR2 FRNRAP. The CDR3 sequence: CASGLVKGYGQPQHF. The CDR3 DNA reads as TGTGCTAGTGGTTTGGTAAAGGGGTACGGTCAGCCCCAGCATTTT.

The chain couples TRBV25-1 to TRBJ2-7; 8 positions agree with TRBD2. The CDR3 spans 14 residues. Trimming cost V 8 bases and J 0 bases; bases outside gene matches: 6. Per the germline V gene, CDR1 is MGHDK and CDR2 is SYGVNS. The CDR3: CASRKSGGSYEQYF. CDR3 nucleotides: TGTGCCAGCCGAAAGAGCGGGGGCTCCTACGAGCAGTACTTC.

The chain joins TRBV3-1 (or the pseudogene TRBV3-2) to TRBJ2-5; TRBD1 agrees at 7 bases. The CDR3 spans 13 residues. Germline CDR1 is LGHDT and CDR2 is YNNKEL (reference sequence). J gave up 5 bases and V 8 bases, and 8 bases lay outside the gene matches. CDR3 bases: TGTGCCAGCGGTACAGGGGTCCAGGAGACCCAGTACTTC. It codes for CASGTGVQETQYF.

The chain links TRBV21-1 to TRBJ2-2; the table's TRBD2 call for D was not verified on the DNA. TRBV21-1 is a listed pseudogene. CDR3 size: 17 residues. CDR3 loop: CASSKGSRGGNTGELFF. CDR3 sequence (DNA): TGTGCCAGCAGCAAAGGCTCGCGCGGGGGTAACACCGGGGAGCTGTTTTTT.

J is TRBJ1-1 and V is TRBV6-5; a weak D match, TRBD1 (5 bases). Looked up from germline, CDR1 is MNHEY and CDR2 is SVGAGI. This CDR3 has 12 amino acids. V was trimmed by 6 bases and J by 6 bases, leaving 11 bases between them. CDR3 sequence reads: CASSGGLPEAFF. CDR3 DNA sequence: TGTGCCAGCAGCGGGGGATTACCTGAAGCTTTCTTT.

V is TRBV15 and J is TRBJ1-1; TRBD1 aligns across 9 bases. The CDR3 length is 16 residues. V gave up 0 bases and J gave up 6 bases; unmatched junction bases: 8. The germline V gene has CDR1 LNHNV and CDR2 YYDKDF (reference sequence). CDR3 in amino acids: CATSRDRDREEAEAFF. The CDR3 DNA follows: TGTGCCACCAGCAGAGATAGGGACAGGGAAGAGGCTGAAGCTTTCTTT.

This clone was seen once. V usage is TRBV27 and J usage is TRBJ2-5; 7 nucleotides match TRBD1. Germline V lookup: CDR1 MNHEY, CDR2 SMNVEV (reference sequence). The CDR3 has 14 residues. J lost 6 bases, V lost 4 bases, and 8 bases had no gene match. The DNA for the CDR3 is TGTGCCAGCAGTTCATCCGACAGGGCAAAGACCCAGTACTTC. It encodes CASSSSDRAKTQYF.

V and J are TRBV30 and TRBJ2-4, with a tentative D call TRBD2 (7 bases). Between the trimmed V and J ends, which lost 2 bases and 0 bases, there was a span of 17 bases. The CDR3 has 17 amino acids. Per the germline V gene, CDR1 is GTSNPN and CDR2 is SVGIG (reference sequence). CDR3 nucleotide sequence: TGTGCCTGGAGTCGTTCGGGGAGGGGGATAGCCAAAAACATTCAGTACTTC. It is translated as CAWSRSGRGIAKNIQYF. Together with reference TRBV30 and TRBJ2-4, the CDR3 gives the full variable domain: SQTIHQWPATLVQPVGSPLSLECTVEGTSNPNLYWYRQAAGRGLQLLFYSVGIGQISSEVPQNLSASRPQDRQFILSSKKLLLSDSGFYLCAWSRSGRGIAKNIQYFGAGTRLSVL.

This chain joins TRBV2 and TRBJ2-5, with D perhaps TRBD2 (7 bases). The V gene's germline CDR1 is SNHLY and CDR2 FYNNEI. This CDR3 has 15 amino acids. Trimming shortened V by 10 bases and J by 1 base, and 19 bases separated the two germline ends. CDR3 nucleotides: TGTGCCACAGGGGAGGGCCCCCCCAGCCAAGAGACCCAGTACTTC. It yields the protein CATGEGPPSQETQYF.

J is TRBJ1-2 and V is TRBV7-9; D remains ambiguous. CDR1 is SEHNR and CDR2 is FQNEAQ in the germline V gene (reference sequence). V gave up 0 bases and J gave up 8 bases, with 10 bases separating them. The CDR3 consists of 13 residues. The CDR3 region is CASSLAWASGYTF. The CDR3 DNA is TGTGCCAGCAGCTTAGCGTGGGCATCGGGCTACACCTTC.

The CDR3 protein is CASSLQGNQPQHF. CDR3 nucleotide sequence: TGTGCCAGCTCACTACAGGGGAATCAGCCCCAGCATTTT. V usage is TRBV18 and J usage is TRBJ1-5; 7 nucleotides line up with TRBD1. The CDR3 length is 13 residues. J was trimmed by 4 bases and V by 4 bases; bases with no gene match: 1. Germline V gene lookup returns CDR1 KGHSH and CDR2 LQKENI. The full variable domain, in which reference TRBV18 and TRBJ1-5 provide the parts outside the CDR3, is NAGVMQNPRHLVRRRGQEARLRCSPMKGHSHVYWYRQLPEEGLKFMVYLQKENIIDESGMPKERFSAEFPKEGPSILRIQQVVRGDSAAYFCASSLQGNQPQHFGDGTRLSIL.

V is TRBV18 and J is TRBJ2-1, with a tentative D call TRBD2 (6 bases). The CDR3 runs 15 residues. V was clipped by 1 base and J by 2 bases, with 9 bases between them. Germline V gene sequence: CDR1 KGHSH, CDR2 LQKENI. CDR3 region: CASSPLQRAYNEQFF. In nucleotides, the CDR3 is TGTGCCAGCTCACCACTCCAGCGGGCCTACAATGAGCAGTTCTTC.

This chain joins TRBV2 and TRBJ2-3, with 8 bases that match TRBD2. The ends lost 4 bases at V and 1 base at J; junction bases unmatched: 4. Germline CDR1 is SNHLY and CDR2 is FYNNEI. The CDR3 loop spans 15 amino acids. CDR3 in DNA: TGTGCCAGCAGTGCTACGGGGGGGCGCACAGATACGCAGTATTTT. Amino acids: CASSATGGRTDTQYF.

This clone was counted between two and nine times. The chain has TRBV19 and TRBJ1-5, with 9 bases matching TRBD1. Germline loops: CDR1 LNHDA, CDR2 SQIVND (reference sequence). The CDR3 consists of 16 residues. The trim removed 9 bases at V and 7 bases at J, leaving 16 bases unmatched. CDR3 region: CASDKGKGQGRQPQHF. CDR3 bases: TGTGCCAGCGATAAAGGAAAGGGACAGGGACGACAGCCCCAGCATTTT.